This T cell receptor beta chain was retrieved from a study of blood T cell repertoires in COVID-19. The wider study: Sample material is recorded as cDNA or gDNA derived from T cells, B-cell-depleted T cells, or PBMCs.

V lost 5 bases, J lost 1 base, and 9 bases lay in between. This CDR3 is built from 14 residues. The germline CDR1 and CDR2 sequences are MGHRA and YSYEKL. Living in 24 US areas, the participants were between about 18 and 100 years of age. Cohorts were based on clinical histories the participants reported. Sequenced by immunoSEQ multiplex PCR; TCRdb stores in-frame clones only, minus some. The sample shows about 220,000 clones, 84% of them seen only once. This clone showed up just a few times. The rearrangement links TRBV4-1 to TRBJ1-5; maybe TRBD1 (6 bases). The sequenced material came from PBMCs or T cells enriched from blood (not recorded which). This TCR derives from a woman aged 40 to 49 who had recovered from COVID-19. The CDR3 region has the DNA TGCGCCAGCAGCAAACAGGGAAGCAATCAGCCCCAGCATTTT. Residues: CASSKQGSNQPQHF.